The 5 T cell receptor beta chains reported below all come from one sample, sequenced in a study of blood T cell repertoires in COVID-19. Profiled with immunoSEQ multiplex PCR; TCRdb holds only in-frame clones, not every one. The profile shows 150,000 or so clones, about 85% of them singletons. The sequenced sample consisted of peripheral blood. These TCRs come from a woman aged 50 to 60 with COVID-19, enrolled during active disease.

In nucleotides, the CDR3 is TGTGCCAGCGGGGCAGGAAATGAGCAGTTCTTC. Protein product: CASGAGNEQFF. V is TRBV6-6 and J is TRBJ2-1; a weak D match, TRBD1 (5 bases). Per the germline V gene, CDR1 is MNHNY and CDR2 is SVGAGI (reference sequence). Trimming removed 8 bases at V and 7 bases at J, with 9 bases between. CDR3 length equals 11 residues.

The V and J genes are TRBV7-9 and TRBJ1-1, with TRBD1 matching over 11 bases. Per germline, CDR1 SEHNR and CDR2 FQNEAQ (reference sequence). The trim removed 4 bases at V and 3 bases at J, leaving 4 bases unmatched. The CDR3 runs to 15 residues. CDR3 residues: CASSWTGGYYTEAFF. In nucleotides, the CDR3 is TGTGCCAGCAGCTGGACAGGGGGCTATTACACTGAAGCTTTCTTT.

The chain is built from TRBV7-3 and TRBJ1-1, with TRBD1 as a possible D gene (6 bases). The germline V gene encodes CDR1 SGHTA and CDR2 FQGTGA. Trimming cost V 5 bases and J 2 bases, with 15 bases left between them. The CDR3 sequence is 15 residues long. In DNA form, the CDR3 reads TGTGCCAGCAGCCCCGGAGACAGGCCAAACACTGAAGCTTTCTTT. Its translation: CASSPGDRPNTEAFF. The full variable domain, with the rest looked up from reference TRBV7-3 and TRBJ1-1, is GAGVSQTPSNKVTEKGKYVELRCDPISGHTALYWYRQSLGQGPEFLIYFQGTGAADDSGLPNDRFFAVRPEGSVSTLKIQRTERGDSAVYLCASSPGDRPNTEAFFGQGTRLTVV.

The CDR3 protein is CASSVDARPTYEQYF. CDR3 nucleotides: TGTGCCAGCAGCGTAGATGCCCGACCGACTTACGAGCAGTACTTC. The V gene is TRBV9, the J gene TRBJ2-7; no firm D call. The CDR3 spans 15 residues. The germline gives CDR1 SGDLS, CDR2 YYNGEE. The germline V and J ends were trimmed by 0 bases and 4 bases, with 14 bases remaining between them. The whole variable domain, remainder taken from reference TRBV9 and TRBJ2-7, is DSGVTQTPKHLITATGQRVTLRCSPRSGDLSVYWYQQSLDQGLQFLIQYYNGEERAKGNILERFSAQQFPDLHSELNLSSLELGDSALYFCASSVDARPTYEQYFGPGTRLTVT.

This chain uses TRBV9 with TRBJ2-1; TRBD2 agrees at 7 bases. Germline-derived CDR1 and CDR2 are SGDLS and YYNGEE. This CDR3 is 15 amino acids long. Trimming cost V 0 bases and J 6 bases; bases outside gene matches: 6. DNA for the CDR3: TGTGCCAGCAGCGTAGCAGGACTAGAGATCAATGAGCAGTTCTTC. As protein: CASSVAGLEINEQFF.